The source of this T cell receptor (beta chain) is a study of blood T cell repertoires in COVID-19. Study context: The study drew acute and convalescent COVID-19 samples from the United States, Italy and Spain. Nucleic acid was either cDNA or gDNA, and it came from T cells, B-cell-depleted T cells, or PBMCs.

In the study's own analysis: How many nucleated cells were present was estimated from reference gene primer amplification. Here immunoSEQ multiplex PCR was the method, and the copy in TCRdb shows in-frame clones only, minus some. That table is the source of V, J and clone size, and D and trimming were worked out from the DNA. The table shows around 180,000 clones, with roughly 70% occurring only once. V was trimmed by 5 bases and J by 2 bases, leaving 23 bases between them. In germline, CDR1 is SGHRS, CDR2 YFSETQ. The CDR3 loop spans 18 amino acids. This receptor was identified in an elderly woman with acute or convalescent COVID-19. The sequencing sample was made of peripheral blood. The V gene is TRBV5-1, the J gene TRBJ1-3; possibly TRBD1 for D (5 bases). The CDR3 spells CASSWGEYWSGAGNTIYF. The CDR3 nucleotides read TGCGCCAGCAGTTGGGGGGAGTATTGGTCCGGGGCTGGAAACACCATATATTTT.